This TCR beta chain was found in a study of blood T cell repertoires in COVID-19. About the study: The cDNA or gDNA used as material had been derived from T cells, B-cell-depleted T cells, or PBMCs.

CDR1 and CDR2 from the germline V gene are SGHAT and FQNNGV. V was clipped by 5 bases and J by 1 base, with 3 bases between them. The CDR3 contains 13 residues. This clone was observed once. In the original analysis: Estimates of nucleated cell counts were drawn from the amplification of reference gene primers. Data came from immunoSEQ multiplex PCR; TCRdb stores just in-frame clones and leaves some out. V, J and clone size are taken as reported in that table, and D and trimming were inferred from the DNA itself. The sample yields 120,000 or so clones, about four fifths seen once. This receptor was obtained from a man aged 35-49 years with active or convalescent COVID-19. The sample was peripheral blood. The V and J genes are TRBV11-2 and TRBJ2-6, with D hard to call. CDR3 loop: CASSQSGANVLTF. The DNA of the CDR3 is TGTGCCAGCAGCCAATCTGGGGCCAACGTCCTGACTTTC.